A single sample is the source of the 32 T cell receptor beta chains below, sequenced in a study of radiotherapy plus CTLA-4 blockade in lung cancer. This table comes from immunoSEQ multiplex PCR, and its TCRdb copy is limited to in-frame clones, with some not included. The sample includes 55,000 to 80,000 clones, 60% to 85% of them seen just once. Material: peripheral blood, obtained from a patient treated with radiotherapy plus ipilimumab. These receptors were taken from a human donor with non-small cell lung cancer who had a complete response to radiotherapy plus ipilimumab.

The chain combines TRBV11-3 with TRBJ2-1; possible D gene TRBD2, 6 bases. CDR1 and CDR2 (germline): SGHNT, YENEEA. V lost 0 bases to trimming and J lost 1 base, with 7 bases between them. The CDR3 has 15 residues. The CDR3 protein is CASSLETSSYNEQFF. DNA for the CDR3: TGTGCCAGCAGCTTAGAGACTAGTTCCTACAATGAGCAGTTCTTC.

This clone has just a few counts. CDR3 nucleotides: TGTGCCAGCAGCCCATTTGGTGGGCCCCAGCATTTT. Translating it yields CASSPFGGPQHF. The V call is TRBV5-4, the J call TRBJ1-5; D is ambiguous. V lost 4 bases and J 9 bases, leaving 11 bases between the germline ends. CDR1 and CDR2 from the germline V gene are SGHNT and YYREEE (reference sequence). The CDR3 sequence is 12 residues long.

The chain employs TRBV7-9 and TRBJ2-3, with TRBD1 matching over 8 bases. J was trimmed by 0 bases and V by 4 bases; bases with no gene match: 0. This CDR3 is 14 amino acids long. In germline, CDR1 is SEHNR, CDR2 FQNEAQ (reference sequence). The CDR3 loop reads CASSWDRSTDTQYF. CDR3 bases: TGTGCCAGCAGCTGGGACAGGAGCACAGATACGCAGTATTTT.

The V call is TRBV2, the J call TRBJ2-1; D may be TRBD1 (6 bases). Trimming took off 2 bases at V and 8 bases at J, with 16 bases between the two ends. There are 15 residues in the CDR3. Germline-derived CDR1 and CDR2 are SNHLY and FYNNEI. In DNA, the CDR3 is TGTGCCAGCAGTGAACCCCACAGGGCGCCGGATGAGCAGTTCTTC. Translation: CASSEPHRAPDEQFF.

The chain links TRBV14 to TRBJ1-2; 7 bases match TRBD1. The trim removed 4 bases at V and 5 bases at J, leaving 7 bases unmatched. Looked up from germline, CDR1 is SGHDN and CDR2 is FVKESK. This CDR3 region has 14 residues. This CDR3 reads CASSREQGRYGYTF. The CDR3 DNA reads TGTGCCAGCAGCCGAGAACAGGGGAGGTATGGCTACACCTTC.

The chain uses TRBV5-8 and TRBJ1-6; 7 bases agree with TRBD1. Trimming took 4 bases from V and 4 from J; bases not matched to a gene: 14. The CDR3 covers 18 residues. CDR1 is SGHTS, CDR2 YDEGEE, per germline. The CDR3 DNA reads TGTGCCAGCAGCCGAAGTAGGACAGGACGGACTTATAATTCACCCCTCCACTTT. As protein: CASSRSRTGRTYNSPLHF.

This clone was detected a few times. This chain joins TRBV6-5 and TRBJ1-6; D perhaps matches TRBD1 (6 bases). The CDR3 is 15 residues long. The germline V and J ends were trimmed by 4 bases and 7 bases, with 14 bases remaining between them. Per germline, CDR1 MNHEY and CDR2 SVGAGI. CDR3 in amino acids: CASSFLQGRNSPLHF. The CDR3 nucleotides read TGTGCCAGCAGTTTCCTACAGGGAAGAAATTCACCCCTCCACTTT.

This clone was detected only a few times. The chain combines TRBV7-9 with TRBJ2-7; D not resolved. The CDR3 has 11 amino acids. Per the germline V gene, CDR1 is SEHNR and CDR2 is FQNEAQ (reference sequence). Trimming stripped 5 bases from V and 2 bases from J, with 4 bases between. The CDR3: CASSITYEQYF. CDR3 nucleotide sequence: TGTGCCAGCAGCATAACCTACGAGCAGTACTTC.

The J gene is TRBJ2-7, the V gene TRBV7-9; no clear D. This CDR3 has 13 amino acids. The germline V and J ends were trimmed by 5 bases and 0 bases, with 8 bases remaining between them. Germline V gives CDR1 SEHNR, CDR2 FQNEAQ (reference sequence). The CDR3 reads CASSPTLSYEQYF. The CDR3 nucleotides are TGTGCCAGCAGCCCGACACTCTCCTACGAGCAGTACTTC.

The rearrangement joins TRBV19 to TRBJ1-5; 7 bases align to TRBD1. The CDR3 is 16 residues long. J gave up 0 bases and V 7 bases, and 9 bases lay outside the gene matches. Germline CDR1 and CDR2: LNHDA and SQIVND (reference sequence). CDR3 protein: CASTSRTGNSNQPQHF. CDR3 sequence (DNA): TGTGCCAGTACCTCGCGGACAGGTAATAGCAATCAGCCCCAGCATTTT.

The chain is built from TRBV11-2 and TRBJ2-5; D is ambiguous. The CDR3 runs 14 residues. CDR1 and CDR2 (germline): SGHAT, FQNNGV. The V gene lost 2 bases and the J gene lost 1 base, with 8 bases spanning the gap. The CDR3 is CASSLKVPQETQYF. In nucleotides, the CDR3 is TGTGCCAGCAGCTTAAAAGTGCCCCAAGAGACCCAGTACTTC.

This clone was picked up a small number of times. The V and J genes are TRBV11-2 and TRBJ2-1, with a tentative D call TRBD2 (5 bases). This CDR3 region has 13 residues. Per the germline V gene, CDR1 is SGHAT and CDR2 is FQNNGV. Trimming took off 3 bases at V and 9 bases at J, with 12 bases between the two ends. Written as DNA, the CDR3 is TGTGCCAGCAGCTTGGCACTAGTTAGTGAGCAGTTCTTC. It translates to CASSLALVSEQFF.

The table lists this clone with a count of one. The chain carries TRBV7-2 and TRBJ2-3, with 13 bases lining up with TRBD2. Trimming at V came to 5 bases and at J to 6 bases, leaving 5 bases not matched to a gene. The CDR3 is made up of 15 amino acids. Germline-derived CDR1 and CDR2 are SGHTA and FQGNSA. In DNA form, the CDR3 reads TGTGCCAGCAGCCGACTAGCGGGGGGTGGTGATACGCAGTATTTT. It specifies CASSRLAGGGDTQYF.

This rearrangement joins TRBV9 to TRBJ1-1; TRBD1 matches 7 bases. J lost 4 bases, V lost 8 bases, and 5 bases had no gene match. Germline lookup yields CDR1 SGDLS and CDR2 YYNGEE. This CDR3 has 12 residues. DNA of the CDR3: TGTGCCAGTTCAAGGGACAGCACTGAAGCTTTCTTT. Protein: CASSRDSTEAFF.

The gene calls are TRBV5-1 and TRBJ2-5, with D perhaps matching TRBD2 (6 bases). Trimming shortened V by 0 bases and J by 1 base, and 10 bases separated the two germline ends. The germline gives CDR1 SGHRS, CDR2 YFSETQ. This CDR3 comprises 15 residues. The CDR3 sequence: CASSLAGGLQETQYF. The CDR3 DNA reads TGCGCCAGCAGCTTGGCCGGGGGACTCCAAGAGACCCAGTACTTC. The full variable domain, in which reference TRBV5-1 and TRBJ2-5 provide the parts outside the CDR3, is KAGVTQTPRYLIKTRGQQVTLSCSPISGHRSVSWYQQTPGQGLQFLFEYFSETQRNKGNFPGRFSGRQFSNSRSEMNVSTLELGDSALYLCASSLAGGLQETQYFGPGTRLLVL.

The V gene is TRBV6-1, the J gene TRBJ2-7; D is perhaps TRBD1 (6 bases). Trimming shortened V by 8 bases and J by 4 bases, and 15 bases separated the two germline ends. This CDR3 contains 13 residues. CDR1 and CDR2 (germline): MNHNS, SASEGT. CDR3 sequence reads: CASRHREPYEQYV. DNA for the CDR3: TGTGCCAGCCGGCACAGGGAACCTTACGAGCAGTACGTC.

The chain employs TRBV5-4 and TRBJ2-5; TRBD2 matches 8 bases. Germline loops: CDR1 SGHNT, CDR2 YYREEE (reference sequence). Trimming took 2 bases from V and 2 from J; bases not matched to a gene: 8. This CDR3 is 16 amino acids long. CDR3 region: CASSFPGGRSQETQYF. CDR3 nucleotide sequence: TGTGCCAGCAGCTTCCCGGGGGGGCGTTCTCAAGAGACCCAGTACTTC.

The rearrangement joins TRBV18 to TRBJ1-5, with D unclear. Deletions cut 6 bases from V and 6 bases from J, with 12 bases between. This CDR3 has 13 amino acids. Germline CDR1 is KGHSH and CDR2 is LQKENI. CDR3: CASSPGDRQPQHF. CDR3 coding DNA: TGTGCCAGCTCGCCAGGCGACCGTCAGCCCCAGCATTTT.

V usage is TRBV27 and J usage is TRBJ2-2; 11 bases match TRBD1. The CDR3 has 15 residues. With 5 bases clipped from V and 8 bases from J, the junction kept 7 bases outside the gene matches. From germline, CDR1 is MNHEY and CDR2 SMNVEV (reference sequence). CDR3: CASSTRTGGTGELFF. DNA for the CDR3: TGTGCCAGCAGTACCCGGACAGGGGGCACTGGGGAGCTGTTTTTT.

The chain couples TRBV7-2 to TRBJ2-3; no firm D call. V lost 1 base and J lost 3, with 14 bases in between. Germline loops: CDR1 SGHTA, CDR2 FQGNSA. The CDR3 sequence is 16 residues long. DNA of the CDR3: TGTGCCAGCAGCTTAGGACTCCAAGCGTCAACAGATACGCAGTATTTT. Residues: CASSLGLQASTDTQYF.

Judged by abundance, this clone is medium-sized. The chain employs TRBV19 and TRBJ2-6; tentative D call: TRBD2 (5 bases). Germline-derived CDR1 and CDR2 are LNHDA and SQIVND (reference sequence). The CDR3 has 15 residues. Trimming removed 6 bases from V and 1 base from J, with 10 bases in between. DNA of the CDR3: TGTGCCAGTAGCAGACGGAGGTCTGGGGCCAACGTCCTGACTTTC. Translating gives CASSRRRSGANVLTF. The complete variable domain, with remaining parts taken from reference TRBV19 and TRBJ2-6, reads DGGITQSPKYLFRKEGQNVTLSCEQNLNHDAMYWYRQDPGQGLRLIYYSQIVNDFQKGDIAEGYSVSREKKESFPLTVTSAQKNPTAFYLCASSRRRSGANVLTFGAGSRLTVL.

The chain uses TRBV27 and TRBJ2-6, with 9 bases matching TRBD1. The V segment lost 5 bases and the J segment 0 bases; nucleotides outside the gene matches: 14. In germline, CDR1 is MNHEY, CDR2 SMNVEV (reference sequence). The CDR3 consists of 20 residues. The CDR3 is CASSPTSGQGLRSGANVLTF. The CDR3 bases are TGTGCCAGCAGTCCAACCTCGGGACAGGGACTTCGCTCTGGGGCCAACGTCCTGACTTTC.

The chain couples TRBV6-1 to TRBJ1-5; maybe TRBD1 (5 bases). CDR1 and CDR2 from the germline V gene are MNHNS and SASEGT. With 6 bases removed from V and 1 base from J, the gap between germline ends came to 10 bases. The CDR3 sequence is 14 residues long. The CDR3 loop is CASSAQESNQPQHF. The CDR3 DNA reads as TGTGCCAGCAGCGCACAGGAAAGCAATCAGCCCCAGCATTTT.

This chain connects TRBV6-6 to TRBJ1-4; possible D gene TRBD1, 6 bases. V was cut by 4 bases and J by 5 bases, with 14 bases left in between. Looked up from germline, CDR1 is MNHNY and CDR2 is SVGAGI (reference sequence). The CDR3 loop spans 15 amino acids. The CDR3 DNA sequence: TGTGCCAGCAGTTCCCCCAGGGGAGTAAATGAAAAACTGTTTTTT. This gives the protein CASSSPRGVNEKLFF.

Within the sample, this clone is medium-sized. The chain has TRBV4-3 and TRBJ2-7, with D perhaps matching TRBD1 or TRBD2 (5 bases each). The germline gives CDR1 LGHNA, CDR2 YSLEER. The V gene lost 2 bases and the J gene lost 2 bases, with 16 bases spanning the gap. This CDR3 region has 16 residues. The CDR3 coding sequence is TGCGCCAGCAGCCAAATTGGGACGGATAATACCTACGAGCAGTACTTC. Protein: CASSQIGTDNTYEQYF.

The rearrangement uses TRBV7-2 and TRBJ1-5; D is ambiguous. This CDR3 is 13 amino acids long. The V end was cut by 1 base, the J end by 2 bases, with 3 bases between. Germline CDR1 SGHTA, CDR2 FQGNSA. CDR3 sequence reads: CASSLDRNQPQHF. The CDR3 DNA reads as TGTGCCAGCAGCTTAGACCGCAATCAGCCCCAGCATTTT.

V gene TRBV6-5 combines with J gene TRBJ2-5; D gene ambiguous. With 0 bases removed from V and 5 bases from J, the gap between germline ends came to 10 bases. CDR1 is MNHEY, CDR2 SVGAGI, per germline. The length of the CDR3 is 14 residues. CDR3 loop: CASSYSTKVETQYF. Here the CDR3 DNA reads TGTGCCAGCAGTTACTCGACGAAGGTGGAGACCCAGTACTTC.

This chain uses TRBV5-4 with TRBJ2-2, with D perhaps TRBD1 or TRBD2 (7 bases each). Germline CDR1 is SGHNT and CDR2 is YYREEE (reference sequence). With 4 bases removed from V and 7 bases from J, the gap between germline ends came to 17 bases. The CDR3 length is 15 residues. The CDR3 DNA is TGTGCCAGCAGCCCCAGGGGGGGGCTGGGCGGGGAGCTGTTTTTT. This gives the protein CASSPRGGLGGELFF. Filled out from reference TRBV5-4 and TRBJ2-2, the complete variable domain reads ETGVTQSPTHLIKTRGQQVTLRCSSQSGHNTVSWYQQALGQGPQFIFQYYREEENGRGNFPPRFSGLQFPNYSSELNVNALELDDSALYLCASSPRGGLGGELFFGEGSRLTVL.

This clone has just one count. CDR3 sequence reads: CASIVPGTGELFF. The CDR3 bases are TGTGCCAGTATAGTCCCTGGGACCGGGGAGCTGTTTTTT. The V gene is TRBV19, the J gene TRBJ2-2, with D uncertain. Per germline, CDR1 LNHDA and CDR2 SQIVND (reference sequence). V was shortened by 7 bases and J by 5 bases, with 11 bases between the two germline ends. CDR3 length: 13 residues.

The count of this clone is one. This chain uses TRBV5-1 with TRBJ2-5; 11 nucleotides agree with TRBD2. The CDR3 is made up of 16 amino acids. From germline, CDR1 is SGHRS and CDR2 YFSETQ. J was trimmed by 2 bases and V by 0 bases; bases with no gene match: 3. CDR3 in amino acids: CASSLVGTSGQETQYF. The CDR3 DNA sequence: TGCGCCAGCAGCTTGGTAGGGACTAGCGGACAAGAGACCCAGTACTTC.

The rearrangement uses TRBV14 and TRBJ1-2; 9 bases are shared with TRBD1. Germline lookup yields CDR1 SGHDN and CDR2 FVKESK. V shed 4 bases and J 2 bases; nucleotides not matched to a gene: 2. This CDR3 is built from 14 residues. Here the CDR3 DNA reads TGTGCCAGCAGCCGGGACAGGGCAAACTATGGCTACACCTTC. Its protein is CASSRDRANYGYTF. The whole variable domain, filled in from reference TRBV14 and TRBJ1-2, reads EAGVTQFPSHSVIEKGQTVTLRCDPISGHDNLYWYRRVMGKEIKFLLHFVKESKQDESGMPNNRFLAERTGGTYSTLKVQPAELEDSGVYFCASSRDRANYGYTFGSGTRLTVV.

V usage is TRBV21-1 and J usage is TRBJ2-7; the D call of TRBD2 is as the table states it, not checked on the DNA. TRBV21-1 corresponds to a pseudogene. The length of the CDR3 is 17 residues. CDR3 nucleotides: TGTGCCAGCAGCAAAGTGAGGGCTAGCGGGGGGTCCTACGAGCAGTACTTC. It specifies CASSKVRASGGSYEQYF.